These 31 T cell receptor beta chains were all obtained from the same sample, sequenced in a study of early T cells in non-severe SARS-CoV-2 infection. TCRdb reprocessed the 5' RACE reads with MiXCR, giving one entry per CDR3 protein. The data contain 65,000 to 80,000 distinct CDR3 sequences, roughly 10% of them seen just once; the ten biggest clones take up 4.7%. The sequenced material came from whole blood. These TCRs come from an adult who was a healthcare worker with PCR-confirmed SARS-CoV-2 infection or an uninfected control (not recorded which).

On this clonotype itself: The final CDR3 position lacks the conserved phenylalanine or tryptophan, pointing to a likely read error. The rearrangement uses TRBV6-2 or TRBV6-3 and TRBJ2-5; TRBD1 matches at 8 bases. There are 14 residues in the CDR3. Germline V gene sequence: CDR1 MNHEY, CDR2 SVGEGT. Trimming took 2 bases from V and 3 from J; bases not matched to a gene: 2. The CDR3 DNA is TGTGCCAGCAGTTACCAGGACAGGGAAGAGACCCAGTACTAC. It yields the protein CASSYQDREETQYY.

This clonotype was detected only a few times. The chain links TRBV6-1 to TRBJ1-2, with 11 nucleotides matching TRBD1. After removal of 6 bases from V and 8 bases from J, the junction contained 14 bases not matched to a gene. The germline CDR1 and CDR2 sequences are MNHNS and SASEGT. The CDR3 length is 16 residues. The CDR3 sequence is CASSPNSGTGGEGYTF. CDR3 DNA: TGTGCCAGCAGCCCAAACAGCGGGACAGGGGGAGAAGGCTACACCTTC.

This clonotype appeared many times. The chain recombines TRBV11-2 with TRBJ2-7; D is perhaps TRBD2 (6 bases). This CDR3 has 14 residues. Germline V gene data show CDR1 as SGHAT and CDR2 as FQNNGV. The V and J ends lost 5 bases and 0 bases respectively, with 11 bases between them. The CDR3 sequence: CASSPAGSSYEQYF. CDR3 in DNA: TGTGCCAGCAGCCCCGCCGGGAGCTCCTACGAGCAGTACTTC.

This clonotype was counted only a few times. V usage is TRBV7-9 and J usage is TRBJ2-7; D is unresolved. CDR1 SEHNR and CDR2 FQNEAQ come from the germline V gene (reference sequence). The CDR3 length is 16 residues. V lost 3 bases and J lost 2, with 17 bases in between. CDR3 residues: CASSFSAGLRAYEQYF. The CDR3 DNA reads TGTGCCAGCAGCTTTTCCGCCGGGTTAAGGGCCTACGAGCAGTACTTC.

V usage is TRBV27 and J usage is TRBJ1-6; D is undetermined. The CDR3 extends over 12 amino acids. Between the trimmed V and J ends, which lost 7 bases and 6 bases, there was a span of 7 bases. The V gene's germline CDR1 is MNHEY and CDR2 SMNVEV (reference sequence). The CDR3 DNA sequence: TGTGCCAGCACCGCCAGTAATTCACCCCTCCACTTT. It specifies CASTASNSPLHF.

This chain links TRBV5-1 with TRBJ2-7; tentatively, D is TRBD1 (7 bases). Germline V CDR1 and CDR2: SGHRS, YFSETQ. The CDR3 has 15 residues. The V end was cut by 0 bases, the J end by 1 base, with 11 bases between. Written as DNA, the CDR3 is TGCGCCAGCAGCTTGGTCCCAGGGGGGTCCTACGAGCAGTACTTC. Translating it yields CASSLVPGGSYEQYF. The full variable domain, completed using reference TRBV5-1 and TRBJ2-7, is KAGVTQTPRYLIKTRGQQVTLSCSPISGHRSVSWYQQTPGQGLQFLFEYFSETQRNKGNFPGRFSGRQFSNSRSEMNVSTLELGDSALYLCASSLVPGGSYEQYFGPGTRLTVT.

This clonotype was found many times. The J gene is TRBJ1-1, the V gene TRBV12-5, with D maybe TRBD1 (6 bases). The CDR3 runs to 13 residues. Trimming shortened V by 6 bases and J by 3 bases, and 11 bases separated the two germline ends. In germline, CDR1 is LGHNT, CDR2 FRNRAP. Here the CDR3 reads CASGTGLDTEAFF. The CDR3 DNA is TGTGCTAGTGGGACAGGCCTCGACACTGAAGCTTTCTTT.

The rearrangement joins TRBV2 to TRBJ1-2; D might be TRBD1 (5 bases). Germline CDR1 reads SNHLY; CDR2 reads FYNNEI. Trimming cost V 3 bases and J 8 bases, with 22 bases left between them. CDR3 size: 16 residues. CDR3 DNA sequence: TGTGCCAGCAGTGACCCCGGGGGGAATATTGCGTTAGGCTACACCTTC. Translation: CASSDPGGNIALGYTF. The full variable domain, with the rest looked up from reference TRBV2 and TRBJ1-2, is EPEVTQTPSHQVTQMGQEVILRCVPISNHLYFYWYRQILGQKVEFLVSFYNNEISEKSEIFDDQFSVERPDGSNFTLKIRSTKLEDSAMYFCASSDPGGNIALGYTFGSGTRLTVV.

The CDR3 DNA follows: TGTGCCAGCAGCCACGGGACTAGCCAATACAATGAGCAGTTCTTC. Translation: CASSHGTSQYNEQFF. This chain uses TRBV3-1 with TRBJ2-1, with 9 positions matching TRBD2. Trimming at V came to 3 bases and at J to 4 bases, leaving 4 bases not matched to a gene. The CDR3 spans 15 residues. Looked up from germline, CDR1 is LGHDT and CDR2 is YNNKEL (reference sequence).

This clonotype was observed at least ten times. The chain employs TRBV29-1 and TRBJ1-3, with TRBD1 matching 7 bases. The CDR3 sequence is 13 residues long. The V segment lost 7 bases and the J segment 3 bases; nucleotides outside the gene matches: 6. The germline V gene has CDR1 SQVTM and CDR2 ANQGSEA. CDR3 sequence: CSARGGSGNTIYF. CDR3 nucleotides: TGCAGCGCCCGAGGGGGCAGTGGAAACACCATATATTTT.

The CDR3 is CASSAPINYGYTF. DNA of the CDR3: TGTGCCAGCAGTGCCCCCATCAACTATGGCTACACCTTC. The rearrangement joins TRBV25-1 to TRBJ1-2; D uncertain. The CDR3 totals 13 residues. V was cut by 4 bases and J by 2 bases, with 8 bases left in between. The V gene's germline CDR1 is MGHDK and CDR2 SYGVNS.

As DNA, the CDR3 is TGCAGTGCTAGAGATAGGCAGGTTAATGAAAAACTGTTTTTT. It translates to CSARDRQVNEKLFF. The chain links TRBV20-1 to TRBJ1-4, with unresolved D. V was cut by 0 bases and J by 4 bases, with 9 bases left in between. CDR1 is DFQATT, CDR2 SNEGSKA, per germline (reference sequence). The CDR3 contains 14 residues.

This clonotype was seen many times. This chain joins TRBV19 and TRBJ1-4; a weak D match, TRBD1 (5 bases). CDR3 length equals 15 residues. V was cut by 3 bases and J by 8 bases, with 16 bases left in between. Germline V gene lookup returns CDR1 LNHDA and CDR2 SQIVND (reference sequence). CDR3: CASSMSRGHEEKLFF. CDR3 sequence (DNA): TGTGCCAGTAGTATGTCACGGGGCCACGAAGAAAAACTGTTTTTT.

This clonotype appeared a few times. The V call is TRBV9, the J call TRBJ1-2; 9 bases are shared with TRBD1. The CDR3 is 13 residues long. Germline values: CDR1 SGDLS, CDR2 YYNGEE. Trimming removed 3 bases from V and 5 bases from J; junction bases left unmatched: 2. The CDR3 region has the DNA TGTGCCAGCAGCGCTGGGACAGGGTATGGCTACACCTTC. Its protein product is CASSAGTGYGYTF.

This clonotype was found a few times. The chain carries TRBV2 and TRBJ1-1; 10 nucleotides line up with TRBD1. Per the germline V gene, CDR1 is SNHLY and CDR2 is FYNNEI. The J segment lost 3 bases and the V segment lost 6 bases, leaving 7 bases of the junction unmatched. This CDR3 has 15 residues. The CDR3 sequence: CASRKRTGGDTEAFF. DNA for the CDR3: TGTGCCAGCAGGAAACGGACAGGGGGGGACACTGAAGCTTTCTTT.

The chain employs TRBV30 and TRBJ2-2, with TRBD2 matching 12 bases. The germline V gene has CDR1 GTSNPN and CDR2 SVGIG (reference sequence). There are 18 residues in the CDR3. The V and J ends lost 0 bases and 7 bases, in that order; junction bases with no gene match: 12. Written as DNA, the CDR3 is TGTGCCTGGAGTGTACCACTAGCGGGGGGCCCGGATGGCGGGGAGCTGTTTTTT. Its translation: CAWSVPLAGGPDGGELFF.

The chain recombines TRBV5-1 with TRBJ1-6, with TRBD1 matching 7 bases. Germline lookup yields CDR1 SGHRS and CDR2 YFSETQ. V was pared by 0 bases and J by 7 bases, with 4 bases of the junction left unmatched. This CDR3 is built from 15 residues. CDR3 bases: TGCGCCAGCAGCTTGGCGACAGGGACGAATTCACCCCTCCACTTT. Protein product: CASSLATGTNSPLHF.

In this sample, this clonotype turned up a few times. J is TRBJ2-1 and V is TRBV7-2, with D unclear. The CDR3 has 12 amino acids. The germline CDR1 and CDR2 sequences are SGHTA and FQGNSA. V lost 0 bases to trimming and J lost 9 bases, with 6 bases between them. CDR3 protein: CASSLAPGEQFF. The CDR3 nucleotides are TGTGCCAGCAGCTTAGCGCCGGGTGAGCAGTTCTTC.

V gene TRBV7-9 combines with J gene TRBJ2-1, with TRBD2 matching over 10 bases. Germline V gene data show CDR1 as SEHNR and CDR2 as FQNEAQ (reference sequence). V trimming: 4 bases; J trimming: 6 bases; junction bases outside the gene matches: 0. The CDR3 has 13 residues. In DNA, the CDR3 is TGTGCCAGCAGCTCTAGCGGGGGCAATGAGCAGTTCTTC. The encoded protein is CASSSSGGNEQFF.

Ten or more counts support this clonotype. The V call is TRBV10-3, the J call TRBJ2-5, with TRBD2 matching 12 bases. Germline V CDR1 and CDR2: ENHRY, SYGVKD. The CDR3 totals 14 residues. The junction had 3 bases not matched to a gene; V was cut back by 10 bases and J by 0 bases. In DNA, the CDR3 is TGTGCCACCGCTAGCGGGGGGGACCAAGAGACCCAGTACTTC. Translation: CATASGGDQETQYF.

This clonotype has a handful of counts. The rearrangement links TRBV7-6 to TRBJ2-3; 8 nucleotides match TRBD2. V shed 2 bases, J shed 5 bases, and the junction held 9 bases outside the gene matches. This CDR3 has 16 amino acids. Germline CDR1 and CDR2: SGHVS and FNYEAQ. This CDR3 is CASSLKGGGSVDTQYF. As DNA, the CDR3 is TGTGCCAGCAGCTTAAAAGGCGGGGGGTCGGTAGATACGCAGTATTTT.

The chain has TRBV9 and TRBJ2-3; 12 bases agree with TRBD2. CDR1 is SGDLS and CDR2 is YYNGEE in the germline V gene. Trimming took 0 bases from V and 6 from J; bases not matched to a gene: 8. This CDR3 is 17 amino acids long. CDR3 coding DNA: TGTGCCAGCAGCGTAGTATCTAGCGGGGGGGTCGGCGATACGCAGTATTTT. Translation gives CASSVVSSGGVGDTQYF. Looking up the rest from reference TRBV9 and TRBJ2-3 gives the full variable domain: DSGVTQTPKHLITATGQRVTLRCSPRSGDLSVYWYQQSLDQGLQFLIQYYNGEERAKGNILERFSAQQFPDLHSELNLSSLELGDSALYFCASSVVSSGGVGDTQYFGPGTRLTVL.

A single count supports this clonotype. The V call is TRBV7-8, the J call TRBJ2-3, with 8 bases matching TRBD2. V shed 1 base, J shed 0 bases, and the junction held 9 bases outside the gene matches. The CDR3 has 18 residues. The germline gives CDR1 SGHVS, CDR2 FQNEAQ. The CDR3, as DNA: TGTGCCAGCAGCTTAGGAGTAGCGGGGACGAGGAGCACAGATACGCAGTATTTT. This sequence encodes CASSLGVAGTRSTDTQYF.

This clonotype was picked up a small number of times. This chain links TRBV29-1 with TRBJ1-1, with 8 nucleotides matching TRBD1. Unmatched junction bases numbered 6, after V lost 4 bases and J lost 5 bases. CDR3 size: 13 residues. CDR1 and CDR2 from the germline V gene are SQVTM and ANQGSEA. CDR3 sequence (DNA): TGCAGCGTTGTACAGGGGGACTGGACTGAAGCTTTCTTT. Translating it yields CSVVQGDWTEAFF.

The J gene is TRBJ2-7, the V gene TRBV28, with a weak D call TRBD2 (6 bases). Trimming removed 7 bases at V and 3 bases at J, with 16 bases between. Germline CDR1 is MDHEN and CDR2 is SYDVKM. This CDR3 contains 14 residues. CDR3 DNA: TGTGCCAGCAATTCAGGTTTGGGACTCTACGAGCAGTACTTC. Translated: CASNSGLGLYEQYF.

This CDR3 is CASSPSLAGAKDTQYF. The CDR3 DNA sequence: TGTGCCAGCAGCCCTAGCCTAGCGGGGGCAAAAGATACGCAGTATTTT. The V and J genes are TRBV7-8 and TRBJ2-3, with 10 bases identical to TRBD2. Germline V gives CDR1 SGHVS, CDR2 FQNEAQ. CDR3 size: 16 residues. J was trimmed by 5 bases and V by 5 bases; bases with no gene match: 10. Together with reference TRBV7-8 and TRBJ2-3, the CDR3 gives the full variable domain: GAGVSQSPRYKVAKRGQDVALRCDPISGHVSLFWYQQALGQGPEFLTYFQNEAQLDKSGLPSDRFFAERPEGSVSTLKIQRTQQEDSAVYLCASSPSLAGAKDTQYFGPGTRLTVL.

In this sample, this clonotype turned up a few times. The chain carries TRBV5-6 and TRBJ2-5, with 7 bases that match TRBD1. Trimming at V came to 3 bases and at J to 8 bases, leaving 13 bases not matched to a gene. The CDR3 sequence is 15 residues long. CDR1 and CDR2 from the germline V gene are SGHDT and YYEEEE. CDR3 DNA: TGTGCCAGCAGCTCCGGACAGGTCCGCGGTGAAACCCAGTACTTC. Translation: CASSSGQVRGETQYF.

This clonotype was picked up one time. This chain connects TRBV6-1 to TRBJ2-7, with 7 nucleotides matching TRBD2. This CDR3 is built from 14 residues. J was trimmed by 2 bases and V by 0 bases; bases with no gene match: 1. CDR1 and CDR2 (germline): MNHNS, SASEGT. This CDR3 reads CASSEAGGAYEQYF. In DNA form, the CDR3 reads TGTGCCAGCAGTGAAGCGGGGGGGGCCTACGAGCAGTACTTC.

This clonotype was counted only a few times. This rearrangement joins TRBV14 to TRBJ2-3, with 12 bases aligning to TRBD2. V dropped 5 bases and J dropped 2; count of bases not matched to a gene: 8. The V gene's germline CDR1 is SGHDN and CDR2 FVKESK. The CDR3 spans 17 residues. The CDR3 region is CASSYRLAGVNTDTQYF. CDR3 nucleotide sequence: TGTGCCAGCAGCTATCGACTAGCGGGGGTGAACACAGATACGCAGTATTTT.

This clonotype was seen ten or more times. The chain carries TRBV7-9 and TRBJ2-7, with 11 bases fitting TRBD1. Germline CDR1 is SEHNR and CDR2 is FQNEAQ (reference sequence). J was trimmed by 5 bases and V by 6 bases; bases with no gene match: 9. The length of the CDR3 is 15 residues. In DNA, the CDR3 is TGTGCCAGCAGGCGGACAGGGGGCGCGGCCCACGAGCAGTACTTC. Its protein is CASRRTGGAAHEQYF.

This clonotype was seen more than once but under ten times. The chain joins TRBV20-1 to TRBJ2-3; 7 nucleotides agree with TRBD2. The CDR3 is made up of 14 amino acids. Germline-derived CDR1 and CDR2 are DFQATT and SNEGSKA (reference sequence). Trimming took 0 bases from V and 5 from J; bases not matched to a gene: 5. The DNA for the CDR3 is TGCAGTGCTAGAGATACGGGGGGATTAGATACGCAGTATTTT. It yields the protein CSARDTGGLDTQYF.